These 23 T cell receptor beta chains were sequenced from one sample in a study of cytotoxic CD8 clonotypes in ibrutinib-treated CLL. Libraries were prepared by immunoSEQ multiplex PCR; TCRdb keeps only in-frame clonotypes and omits some of them. This table has approximately 350,000 clones, about 64% appearing once. Sequenced material: PBMCs, taken after 36 months of ibrutinib treatment. The receptors originated from a human donor with chronic lymphocytic leukemia.

The CDR3 DNA sequence: TGTGCCAGCAGCTTGGCTAGCGGGGGTACCCTGGGTGGAAACATTCAGTACTTC. Translated, it gives CASSLASGGTLGGNIQYF. The genes are TRBV5-6 and TRBJ2-4; 10 bases fit TRBD2. V shed 0 bases, J shed 6 bases, and the junction held 12 bases outside the gene matches. Germline CDR1 SGHDT, CDR2 YYEEEE. The length of the CDR3 is 18 residues. Full variable domain (remainder filled in from reference TRBV5-6 and TRBJ2-4): DAGVTQSPTHLIKTRGQQVTLRCSPKSGHDTVSWYQQALGQGPQFIFQYYEEEERQRGNFPDRFSGHQFPNYSSELNVNALLLGDSALYLCASSLASGGTLGGNIQYFGAGTRLSVL.

The rearrangement joins TRBV9 to TRBJ1-5; D might be TRBD1 (5 bases). The CDR3 is made up of 15 amino acids. V lost 3 bases and J 6 bases, leaving 16 bases between the germline ends. Per germline, CDR1 SGDLS and CDR2 YYNGEE. CDR3 sequence: CASSGGWSAGQPQHF. The CDR3 DNA reads TGTGCCAGCAGCGGGGGGTGGTCCGCCGGTCAGCCCCAGCATTTT.

This clone is a singleton in its sample. The chain employs TRBV25-1 and TRBJ1-2; 7 bases fit TRBD1. The CDR3 has 17 residues. CDR1 and CDR2 (germline): MGHDK, SYGVNS. J was trimmed by 4 bases and V by 3 bases; bases with no gene match: 14. DNA for the CDR3: TGTGCCAGCAGTGACTTAACCTCGGGACAGCCAGGCTATGGCTACACCTTC. Its protein is CASSDLTSGQPGYGYTF.

The chain recombines TRBV7-9 with TRBJ1-2; TRBD1 matches at 8 bases. V was clipped by 0 bases and J by 7 bases; unmatched bases: 13. The germline gives CDR1 SEHNR, CDR2 FQNEAQ (reference sequence). The CDR3 has 17 residues. CDR3 protein: CASSLARIGRGLVGYTF. The CDR3, as DNA: TGTGCCAGCAGCTTAGCGCGGATCGGCAGGGGGCTTGTTGGCTACACCTTC. Complete variable domain (other parts from reference TRBV7-9 and TRBJ1-2): DTGVSQNPRHKITKRGQNVTFRCDPISEHNRLYWYRQTLGQGPEFLTYFQNEAQLEKSRLLSDRFSAERPKGSFSTLEIQRTEQGDSAMYLCASSLARIGRGLVGYTFGSGTRLTVV.

In this sample, this clone turned up a few times. This chain connects TRBV5-1 to TRBJ1-3; maybe TRBD1 (5 bases). Trimming took 5 bases from V and 4 from J, leaving 13 bases between them. The CDR3 is 14 amino acids. CDR1 SGHRS and CDR2 YFSETQ come from the germline V gene. DNA of the CDR3: TGCGCCAGCAGAGCGGGGACCGCCGGAAACACCATATATTTT. Its protein is CASRAGTAGNTIYF.

This rearrangement joins TRBV10-1 to TRBJ2-5, with 9 bases lining up with TRBD2. The CDR3 runs 16 residues. The trim removed 3 bases at V and 2 bases at J, leaving 7 bases unmatched. In germline, CDR1 is WNHNN, CDR2 SYGVQD (reference sequence). DNA for the CDR3: TGCGCCAGCAGTGATTTTAGCGGGAGTATTCAAGAGACCCAGTACTTC. Protein: CASSDFSGSIQETQYF.

The sample holds a few counts of this clone. The chain couples TRBV9 to TRBJ2-1, with 10 bases fitting TRBD2. V shed 2 bases, J shed 6 bases, and the junction held 11 bases outside the gene matches. The CDR3 is 17 amino acids. The germline CDR1 and CDR2 sequences are SGDLS and YYNGEE. The CDR3 region has the DNA TGTGCCAGCAGCGTCCCTGGAGCGGGAGGGCCGGGCAATGAGCAGTTCTTC. Translation gives CASSVPGAGGPGNEQFF.

J is TRBJ2-5 and V is TRBV11-3; 10 nucleotides align to TRBD2. With V trimmed by 3 bases and J by 5 bases, 9 bases remained unmatched. CDR3 size: 16 residues. Germline-derived CDR1 and CDR2 are SGHNT and YENEEA. The CDR3 DNA reads TGTGCCAGCAGCTTGGCTAGCGGGAGAGGTTCCGAGACCCAGTACTTC. Its protein is CASSLASGRGSETQYF. Supplemented by reference TRBV11-3 and TRBJ2-5, the full variable domain reads EAGVVQSPRYKIIEKKQPVAFWCNPISGHNTLYWYLQNLGQGPELLIRYENEEAVDDSQLPKDRFSAERLKGVDSTLKIQPAELGDSAVYLCASSLASGRGSETQYFGPGTRLLVL.

This chain connects TRBV7-9 to TRBJ2-7; 7 bases are shared with TRBD1. J lost 3 bases, V lost 5 bases, and 7 bases had no gene match. CDR3 length equals 14 residues. From germline, CDR1 is SEHNR and CDR2 FQNEAQ (reference sequence). CDR3 amino acids: CASSPRQGHYEQYF. Here the CDR3 DNA reads TGTGCCAGCAGCCCCCGACAGGGACACTACGAGCAGTACTTC.

The rearrangement joins TRBV9 to TRBJ1-1; D remains ambiguous. V was shortened by 5 bases and J by 0 bases, with 11 bases between the two germline ends. The length of the CDR3 is 14 residues. CDR1 is SGDLS, CDR2 YYNGEE, per germline. The CDR3 protein is CASSSQVMNTEAFF. The CDR3 bases are TGTGCCAGCAGTTCCCAGGTGATGAACACTGAAGCTTTCTTT.

This clone was seen a handful of times. V and J are TRBV18 and TRBJ2-5; maybe TRBD2 (7 bases). Germline CDR1 and CDR2: KGHSH and LQKENI. The CDR3 covers 15 residues. V was clipped by 5 bases and J by 5 bases, with 18 bases between them. This chain's CDR3 is CASSSRGLRFETQYF. CDR3 DNA: TGTGCCAGCTCATCCAGGGGACTACGGTTCGAGACCCAGTACTTC.

The genes are TRBV5-1 and TRBJ2-3, with TRBD1 matching 11 bases. The CDR3 has 16 amino acids. J lost 0 bases, V lost 4 bases, and 4 bases had no gene match. Germline assignment: CDR1 SGHRS and CDR2 YFSETQ. The CDR3 reads CASSPWTGGSTDTQYF. The CDR3, as DNA: TGCGCCAGCAGCCCCTGGACAGGGGGCAGCACAGATACGCAGTATTTT.

The chain is built from TRBV2 and TRBJ1-2, with D uncertain. CDR3 length equals 13 residues. V was trimmed by 2 bases and J by 5 bases, leaving 9 bases between them. The germline V gene encodes CDR1 SNHLY and CDR2 FYNNEI. CDR3: CASSEPGRYGYTF. The CDR3 nucleotides read TGTGCCAGCAGTGAACCGGGCCGTTATGGCTACACCTTC.

This chain uses TRBV7-9 with TRBJ2-5; TRBD2 aligns across 7 bases. V gave up 5 bases and J gave up 1 base; unmatched junction bases: 4. CDR1 and CDR2 from the germline V gene are SEHNR and FQNEAQ (reference sequence). The CDR3 totals 14 residues. The CDR3 nucleotides are TGTGCCAGCAGCCGGGAGGTGCTCCAAGAGACCCAGTACTTC. Translating it yields CASSREVLQETQYF.

V gene TRBV9 combines with J gene TRBJ2-4; possibly TRBD2 for D (6 bases). The germline V gene encodes CDR1 SGDLS and CDR2 YYNGEE. V was cut by 0 bases and J by 4 bases, with 17 bases left in between. The CDR3 contains 17 residues. CDR3 coding DNA: TGTGCCAGCAGCGTAGCTGCGGGACCCAAGGGTAAAAACATTCAGTACTTC. Translation: CASSVAAGPKGKNIQYF.

V gene TRBV7-6 combines with J gene TRBJ2-2; TRBD1 aligns across 7 bases. CDR1 SGHVS and CDR2 FNYEAQ come from the germline V gene. CDR3 length equals 13 residues. V dropped 5 bases and J dropped 6; count of bases not matched to a gene: 3. The CDR3 spells CASSPQGAGELFF. The CDR3 region has the DNA TGTGCCAGCAGCCCCCAGGGGGCCGGGGAGCTGTTTTTT. Full variable domain (outside the CDR3, taken from reference TRBV7-6 and TRBJ2-2): GAGVSQSPRYKVTKRGQDVALRCDPISGHVSLYWYRQALGQGPEFLTYFNYEAQQDKSGLPNDRFSAERPEGSISTLTIQRTEQRDSAMYRCASSPQGAGELFFGEGSRLTVL.

CDR3 DNA: TGTGCCAGCAGTTCGGGCGGGAGGAAGGAGACCCAGTACTTC. This translates into CASSSGGRKETQYF. The chain links TRBV6-5 to TRBJ2-5, with 8 bases matching TRBD2. The V gene's germline CDR1 is MNHEY and CDR2 SVGAGI. The CDR3 runs to 14 residues. The J segment lost 5 bases and the V segment lost 4 bases, leaving 6 bases of the junction unmatched.

The chain joins TRBV5-4 to TRBJ1-4; no clear D gene. The CDR3 length is 16 residues. Germline values: CDR1 SGHNT, CDR2 YYREEE (reference sequence). V lost 1 base and J lost 4, with 14 bases in between. CDR3 DNA sequence: TGTGCCAGCAGCTTGTCGCGCGGTCTACTTAATGAAAAACTGTTTTTT. Protein product: CASSLSRGLLNEKLFF.

This chain joins TRBV5-1 and TRBJ2-3; D perhaps matches TRBD1 (5 bases). The germline V and J ends were trimmed by 4 bases and 2 bases, with 14 bases remaining between them. The germline V gene encodes CDR1 SGHRS and CDR2 YFSETQ. The CDR3 consists of 15 residues. The CDR3 spells CASSPIWGPTDTQYF. CDR3 DNA sequence: TGCGCCAGCAGCCCAATCTGGGGCCCCACAGATACGCAGTATTTT.

This clone came up once. The chain combines TRBV11-2 with TRBJ2-3; 9 bases line up with TRBD2. Germline V lookup: CDR1 SGHAT, CDR2 FQNNGV. The V and J ends lost 1 base and 0 bases, in that order; junction bases with no gene match: 8. This CDR3 region has 18 residues. The CDR3 loop reads CASSLAASGAPSTDTQYF. Here the CDR3 DNA reads TGTGCCAGCAGCTTAGCGGCTAGCGGGGCGCCTAGCACAGATACGCAGTATTTT.

This clone came up a few times. The genes are TRBV19 and TRBJ2-7; D is ambiguous. The CDR3 covers 16 residues. From germline, CDR1 is LNHDA and CDR2 SQIVND (reference sequence). The ends were cut back, 1 base at V and 2 bases at J, with 15 bases in the middle. CDR3 in DNA: TGTGCCAGTAGTATAGGGTCATTTCTCCAACCCTACGAGCAGTACTTC. It is translated as CASSIGSFLQPYEQYF. Looking up the rest from reference TRBV19 and TRBJ2-7 gives the full variable domain: DGGITQSPKYLFRKEGQNVTLSCEQNLNHDAMYWYRQDPGQGLRLIYYSQIVNDFQKGDIAEGYSVSREKKESFPLTVTSAQKNPTAFYLCASSIGSFLQPYEQYFGPGTRLTVT.

The V gene is TRBV5-4, the J gene TRBJ2-7, with TRBD1 as a possible D gene (6 bases). This CDR3 is built from 13 residues. Germline CDR1 is SGHNT and CDR2 is YYREEE (reference sequence). V lost 4 bases to trimming and J lost 10 bases, with 18 bases between them. This CDR3 is CASSPGQLLNQYF. CDR3 in DNA: TGTGCCAGCAGCCCAGGACAGCTCCTAAACCAGTACTTC.

The chain links TRBV4-3 to TRBJ2-2, with 11 bases that match TRBD2. Looked up from germline, CDR1 is LGHNA and CDR2 is YSLEER. The junction had 13 bases not matched to a gene; V was cut back by 1 base and J by 0 bases. The CDR3 covers 21 residues. The CDR3 reads CASSQGPTGTSGSSNTGELFF. CDR3 bases: TGCGCCAGCAGCCAAGGACCCACGGGGACTAGCGGCTCTTCGAACACCGGGGAGCTGTTTTTT.